This TCR beta chain was observed in a study of T cells after yellow fever vaccination. About the research overall: Preparation used SMART-Seq v4 Ultra Low Input for the low-cell-number fractions. Whole-study findings and limits: Booster sampling recovered most clones from primary vaccination (less than 97% CD4, approximately 90% CD8).

This CDR3 has 16 residues. The V segment lost 5 bases and the J segment 5 bases; nucleotides outside the gene matches: 13. About this clonotype itself: Its antigen remains unidentified.

TCRdb re-called the 5' RACE reads with MiXCR, one entry per CDR3 protein. Among a few hundred thousand distinct CDR3 sequences listed, roughly 12% were seen once. The chain recombines TRBV12-3 or TRBV12-4 with TRBJ2-5; TRBD1 agrees at 8 bases. This specimen was PBMCs, taken on the day of the first yellow fever vaccination. This TCR was sampled from a man aged 18 to 29 who received the YFV17D yellow fever vaccine. The CDR3 coding sequence is TGTGCCAGCAGTACTCTTGGACAGGGAGGCCAGGAGACCCAGTACTTC. This gives the protein CASSTLGQGGQETQYF.